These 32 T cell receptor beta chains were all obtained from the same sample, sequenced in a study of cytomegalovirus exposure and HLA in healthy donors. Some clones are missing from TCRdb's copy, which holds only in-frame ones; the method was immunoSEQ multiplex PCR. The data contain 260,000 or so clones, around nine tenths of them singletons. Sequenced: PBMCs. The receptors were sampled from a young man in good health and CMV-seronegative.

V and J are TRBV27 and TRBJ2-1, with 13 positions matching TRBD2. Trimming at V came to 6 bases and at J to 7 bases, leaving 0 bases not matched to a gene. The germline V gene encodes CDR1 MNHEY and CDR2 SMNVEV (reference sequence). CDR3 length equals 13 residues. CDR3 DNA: TGTGCCAGCAGACTAGCGGGAGGGAATGAGCAGTTCTTC. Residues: CASRLAGGNEQFF.

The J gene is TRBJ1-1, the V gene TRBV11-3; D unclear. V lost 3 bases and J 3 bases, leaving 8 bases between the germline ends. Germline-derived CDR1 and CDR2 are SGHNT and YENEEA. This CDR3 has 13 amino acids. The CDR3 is CASSFTEDTEAFF. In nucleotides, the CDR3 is TGTGCCAGCAGCTTCACGGAGGACACTGAAGCTTTCTTT.

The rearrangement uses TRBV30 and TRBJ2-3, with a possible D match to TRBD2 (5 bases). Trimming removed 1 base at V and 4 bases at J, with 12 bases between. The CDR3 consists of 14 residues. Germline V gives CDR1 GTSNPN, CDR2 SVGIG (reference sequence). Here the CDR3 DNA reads TGTGCCTGGAGTGGAGGGCCCAAGGCAGATACGCAGTATTTT. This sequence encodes CAWSGGPKADTQYF.

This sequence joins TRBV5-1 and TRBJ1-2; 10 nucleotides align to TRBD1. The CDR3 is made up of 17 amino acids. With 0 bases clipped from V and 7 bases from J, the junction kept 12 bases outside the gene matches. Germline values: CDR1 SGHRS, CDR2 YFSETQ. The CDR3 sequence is CASSLVVTGQGSGGYTF. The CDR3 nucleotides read TGCGCCAGCAGCTTGGTAGTGACGGGACAGGGGTCAGGTGGCTACACCTTC.

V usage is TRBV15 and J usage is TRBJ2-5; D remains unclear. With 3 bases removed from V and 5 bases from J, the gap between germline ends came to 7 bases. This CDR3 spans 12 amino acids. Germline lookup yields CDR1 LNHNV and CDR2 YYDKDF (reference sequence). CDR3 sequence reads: CATSRARETQYF. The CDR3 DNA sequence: TGTGCCACCAGCAGGGCTAGGGAGACCCAGTACTTC.

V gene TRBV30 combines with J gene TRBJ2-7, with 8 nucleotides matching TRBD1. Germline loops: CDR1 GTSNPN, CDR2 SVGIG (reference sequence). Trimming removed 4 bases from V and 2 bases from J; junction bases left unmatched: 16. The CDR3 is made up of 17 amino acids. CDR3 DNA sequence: TGTGCCTGGACCCCAAATCTCCTCCGGGACAGGCCCTACGAGCAGTACTTC. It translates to CAWTPNLLRDRPYEQYF. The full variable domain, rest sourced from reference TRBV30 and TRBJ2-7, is SQTIHQWPATLVQPVGSPLSLECTVEGTSNPNLYWYRQAAGRGLQLLFYSVGIGQISSEVPQNLSASRPQDRQFILSSKKLLLSDSGFYLCAWTPNLLRDRPYEQYFGPGTRLTVT.

The CDR3 loop reads CASSLLGTGAYEQYF. Here the CDR3 DNA reads TGTGCCAGCAGCTTACTAGGGACAGGGGCCTACGAGCAGTACTTC. The V gene is TRBV7-8, the J gene TRBJ2-7; 10 bases are a match to TRBD1. V lost 2 bases, J lost 2 bases, and 3 bases stayed unmatched. CDR3 length equals 15 residues. Looked up from germline, CDR1 is SGHVS and CDR2 is FQNEAQ. Full variable domain (outside the CDR3, taken from reference TRBV7-8 and TRBJ2-7): GAGVSQSPRYKVAKRGQDVALRCDPISGHVSLFWYQQALGQGPEFLTYFQNEAQLDKSGLPSDRFFAERPEGSVSTLKIQRTQQEDSAVYLCASSLLGTGAYEQYFGPGTRLTVT.

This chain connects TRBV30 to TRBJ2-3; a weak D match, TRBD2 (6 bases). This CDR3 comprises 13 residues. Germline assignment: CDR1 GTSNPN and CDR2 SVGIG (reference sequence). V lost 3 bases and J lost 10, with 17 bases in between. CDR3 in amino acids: CAWSETGSMPQYF. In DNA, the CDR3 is TGTGCCTGGAGCGAAACCGGGAGTATGCCGCAGTATTTT.

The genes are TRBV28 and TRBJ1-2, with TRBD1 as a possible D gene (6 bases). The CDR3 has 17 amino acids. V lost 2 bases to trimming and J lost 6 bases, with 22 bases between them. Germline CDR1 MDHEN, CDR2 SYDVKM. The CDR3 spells CASSLLTFKTGNNGYTF. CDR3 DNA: TGTGCCAGCAGTTTACTAACCTTTAAAACAGGGAATAATGGCTACACCTTC.

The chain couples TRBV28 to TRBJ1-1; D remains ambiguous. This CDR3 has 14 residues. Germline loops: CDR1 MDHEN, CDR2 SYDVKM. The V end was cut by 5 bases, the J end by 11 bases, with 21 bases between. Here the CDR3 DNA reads TGTGCCAGCAGTCCTCAGGTTACCTTCAACGACGCTTTCTTT. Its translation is CASSPQVTFNDAFF.

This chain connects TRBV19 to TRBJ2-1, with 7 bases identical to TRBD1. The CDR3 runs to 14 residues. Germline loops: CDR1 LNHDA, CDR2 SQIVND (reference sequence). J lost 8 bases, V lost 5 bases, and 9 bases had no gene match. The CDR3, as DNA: TGTGCCAGTAGTTACCGCGACAGGGTCCATGAGCAGTTCTTC. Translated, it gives CASSYRDRVHEQFF.

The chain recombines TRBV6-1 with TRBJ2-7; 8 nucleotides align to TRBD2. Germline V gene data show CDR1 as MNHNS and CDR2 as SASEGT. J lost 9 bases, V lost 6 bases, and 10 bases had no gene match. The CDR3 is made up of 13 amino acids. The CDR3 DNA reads TGTGCCAGCAGGCCGGGACTAGAGAGGGTGCAGTACTTC. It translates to CASRPGLERVQYF.

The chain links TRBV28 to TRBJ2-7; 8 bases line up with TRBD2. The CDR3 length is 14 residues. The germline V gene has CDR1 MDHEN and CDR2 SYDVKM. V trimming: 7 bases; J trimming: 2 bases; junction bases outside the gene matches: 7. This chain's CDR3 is CASNGRERPYEQYF. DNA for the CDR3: TGTGCCAGCAACGGGAGGGAAAGGCCCTACGAGCAGTACTTC.

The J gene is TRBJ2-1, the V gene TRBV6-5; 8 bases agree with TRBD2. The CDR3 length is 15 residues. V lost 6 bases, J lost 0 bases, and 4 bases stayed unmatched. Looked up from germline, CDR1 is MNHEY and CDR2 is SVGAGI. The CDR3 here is CASRTSGSSYNEQFF. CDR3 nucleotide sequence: TGTGCCAGCAGGACAAGCGGGAGCTCCTACAATGAGCAGTTCTTC.

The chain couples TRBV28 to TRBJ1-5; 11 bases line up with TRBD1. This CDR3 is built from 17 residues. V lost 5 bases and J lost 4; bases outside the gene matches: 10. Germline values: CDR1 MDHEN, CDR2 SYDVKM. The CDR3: CASSAPTGTGGNQPQHF. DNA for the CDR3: TGTGCCAGCAGTGCACCAACCGGGACAGGGGGGAATCAGCCCCAGCATTTT. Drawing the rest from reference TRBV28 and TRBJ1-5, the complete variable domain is DVKVTQSSRYLVKRTGEKVFLECVQDMDHENMFWYRQDPGLGLRLIYFSYDVKMKEKGDIPEGYSVSREKKERFSLILESASTNQTSMYLCASSAPTGTGGNQPQHFGDGTRLSIL.

The CDR3 DNA follows: TGCAGCGCTGTCACTAGCTCCTACGAGCAGTACTTC. This encodes CSAVTSSYEQYF. The chain has TRBV29-1 and TRBJ2-7, with TRBD2 as a possible D gene (5 bases). CDR3 length: 12 residues. CDR1 is SQVTM and CDR2 is ANQGSEA in the germline V gene. The germline V and J ends were trimmed by 7 bases and 0 bases, with 10 bases remaining between them.

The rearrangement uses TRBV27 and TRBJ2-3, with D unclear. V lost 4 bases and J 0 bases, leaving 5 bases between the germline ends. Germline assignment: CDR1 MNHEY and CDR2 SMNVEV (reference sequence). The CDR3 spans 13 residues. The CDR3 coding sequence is TGTGCCAGCAGTTCGACTAGCACAGATACGCAGTATTTT. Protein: CASSSTSTDTQYF.

As DNA, the CDR3 is TGTGCCAGCAGCCTCGGGACTAGCGGGATTCGAGGCGATGAGCAGTTCTTC. This sequence encodes CASSLGTSGIRGDEQFF. This chain connects TRBV7-2 to TRBJ2-1; 13 bases line up with TRBD2. Germline CDR1 and CDR2: SGHTA and FQGNSA. Germline trimming cut 5 bases from V and 8 bases from J; bases unmatched to any gene: 12. The CDR3 contains 17 residues.

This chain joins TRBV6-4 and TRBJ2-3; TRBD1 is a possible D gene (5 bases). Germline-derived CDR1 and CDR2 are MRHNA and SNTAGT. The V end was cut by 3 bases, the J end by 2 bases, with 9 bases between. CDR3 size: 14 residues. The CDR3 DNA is TGTGCCAGCAGTGATCAGGGCCCCACAGATACGCAGTATTTT. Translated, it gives CASSDQGPTDTQYF.

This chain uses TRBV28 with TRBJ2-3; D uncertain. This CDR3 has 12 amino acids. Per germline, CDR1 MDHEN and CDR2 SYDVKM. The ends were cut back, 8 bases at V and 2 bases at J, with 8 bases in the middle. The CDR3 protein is CASDTATDTQYF. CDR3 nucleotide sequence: TGTGCCAGCGACACAGCCACAGATACGCAGTATTTT.

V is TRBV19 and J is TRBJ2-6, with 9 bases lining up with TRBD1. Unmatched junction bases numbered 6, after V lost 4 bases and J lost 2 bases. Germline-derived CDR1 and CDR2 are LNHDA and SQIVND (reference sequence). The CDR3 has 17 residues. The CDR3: CASSTGTGMAGANVLTF. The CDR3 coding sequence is TGTGCCAGTAGTACCGGGACAGGGATGGCTGGGGCCAACGTCCTGACTTTC. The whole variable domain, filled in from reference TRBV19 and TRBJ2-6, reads DGGITQSPKYLFRKEGQNVTLSCEQNLNHDAMYWYRQDPGQGLRLIYYSQIVNDFQKGDIAEGYSVSREKKESFPLTVTSAQKNPTAFYLCASSTGTGMAGANVLTFGAGSRLTVL.

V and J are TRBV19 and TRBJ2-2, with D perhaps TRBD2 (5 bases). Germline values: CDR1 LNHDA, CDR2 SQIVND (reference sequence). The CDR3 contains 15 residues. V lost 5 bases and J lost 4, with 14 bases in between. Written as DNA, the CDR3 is TGTGCCAGTAGTTTCCACGACCGGGGCACCGGGGAGCTGTTTTTT. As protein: CASSFHDRGTGELFF.

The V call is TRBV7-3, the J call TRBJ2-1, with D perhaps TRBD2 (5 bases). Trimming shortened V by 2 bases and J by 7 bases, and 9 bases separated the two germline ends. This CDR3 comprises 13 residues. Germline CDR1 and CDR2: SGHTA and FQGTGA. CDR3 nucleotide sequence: TGTGCCAGCAGCTTAGGTCTAGCTAATGAGCAGTTCTTC. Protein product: CASSLGLANEQFF. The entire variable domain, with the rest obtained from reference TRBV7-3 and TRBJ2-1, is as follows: GAGVSQTPSNKVTEKGKYVELRCDPISGHTALYWYRQSLGQGPEFLIYFQGTGAADDSGLPNDRFFAVRPEGSVSTLKIQRTERGDSAVYLCASSLGLANEQFFGPGTRLTVL.

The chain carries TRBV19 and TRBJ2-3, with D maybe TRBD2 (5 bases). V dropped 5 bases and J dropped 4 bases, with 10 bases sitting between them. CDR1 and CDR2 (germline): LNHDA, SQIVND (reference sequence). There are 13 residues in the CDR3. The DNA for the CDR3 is TGTGCCAGTAGTTCTTCCGGGGCAGATACGCAGTATTTT. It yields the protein CASSSSGADTQYF. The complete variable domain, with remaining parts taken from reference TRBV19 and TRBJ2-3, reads DGGITQSPKYLFRKEGQNVTLSCEQNLNHDAMYWYRQDPGQGLRLIYYSQIVNDFQKGDIAEGYSVSREKKESFPLTVTSAQKNPTAFYLCASSSSGADTQYFGPGTRLTVL.

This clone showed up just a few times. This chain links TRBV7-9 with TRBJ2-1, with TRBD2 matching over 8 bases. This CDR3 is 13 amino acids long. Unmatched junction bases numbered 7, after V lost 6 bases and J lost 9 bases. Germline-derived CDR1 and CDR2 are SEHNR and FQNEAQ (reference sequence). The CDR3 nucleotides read TGTGCCAGCAGTTCCGGGACTAGACCTGAGCAGTTCTTC. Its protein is CASSSGTRPEQFF. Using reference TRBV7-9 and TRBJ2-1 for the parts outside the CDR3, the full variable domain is DTGVSQNPRHKITKRGQNVTFRCDPISEHNRLYWYRQTLGQGPEFLTYFQNEAQLEKSRLLSDRFSAERPKGSFSTLEIQRTEQGDSAMYLCASSSGTRPEQFFGPGTRLTVL.

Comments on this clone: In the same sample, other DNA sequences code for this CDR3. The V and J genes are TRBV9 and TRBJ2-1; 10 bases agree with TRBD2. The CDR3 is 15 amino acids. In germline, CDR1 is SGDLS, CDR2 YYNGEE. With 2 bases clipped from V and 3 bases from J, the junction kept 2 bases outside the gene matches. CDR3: CASSVERGGYNEQFF. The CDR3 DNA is TGTGCCAGCAGCGTTGAGCGGGGGGGCTACAATGAGCAGTTCTTC.

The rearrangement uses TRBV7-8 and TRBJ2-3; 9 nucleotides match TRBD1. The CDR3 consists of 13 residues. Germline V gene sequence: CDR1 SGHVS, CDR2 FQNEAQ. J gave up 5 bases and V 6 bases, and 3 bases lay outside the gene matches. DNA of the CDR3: TGTGCCAGCAGGACAGGGGGTGAAGATACGCAGTATTTT. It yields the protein CASRTGGEDTQYF.

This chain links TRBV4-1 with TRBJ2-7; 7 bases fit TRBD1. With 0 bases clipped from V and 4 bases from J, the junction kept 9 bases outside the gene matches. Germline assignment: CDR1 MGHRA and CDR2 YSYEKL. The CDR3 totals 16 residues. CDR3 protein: CASSQELGAGGYEQYF. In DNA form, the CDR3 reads TGCGCCAGCAGCCAAGAACTCGGGGCAGGGGGTTACGAGCAGTACTTC.

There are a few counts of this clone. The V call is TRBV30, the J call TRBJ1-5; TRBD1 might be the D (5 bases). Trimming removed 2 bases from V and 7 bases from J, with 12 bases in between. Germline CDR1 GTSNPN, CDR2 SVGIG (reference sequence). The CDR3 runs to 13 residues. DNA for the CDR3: TGTGCCTGGAGTCCAGGGTATGCCCAGCCCCAGCATTTT. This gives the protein CAWSPGYAQPQHF.

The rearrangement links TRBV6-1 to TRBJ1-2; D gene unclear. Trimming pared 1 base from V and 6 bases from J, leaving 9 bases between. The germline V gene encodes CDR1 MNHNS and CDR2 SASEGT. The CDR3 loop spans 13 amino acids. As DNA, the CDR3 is TGTGCCAGCAGTGAAGTTGCGGTTGATGGCTACACCTTC. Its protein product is CASSEVAVDGYTF.

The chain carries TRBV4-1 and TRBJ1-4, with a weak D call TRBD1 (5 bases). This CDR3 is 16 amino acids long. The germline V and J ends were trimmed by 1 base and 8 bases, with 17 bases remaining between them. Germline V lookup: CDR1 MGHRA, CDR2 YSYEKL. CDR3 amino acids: CASSQGAGTRPEKLFF. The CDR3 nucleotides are TGCGCCAGCAGCCAAGGGGCCGGGACTCGGCCAGAAAAACTGTTTTTT.

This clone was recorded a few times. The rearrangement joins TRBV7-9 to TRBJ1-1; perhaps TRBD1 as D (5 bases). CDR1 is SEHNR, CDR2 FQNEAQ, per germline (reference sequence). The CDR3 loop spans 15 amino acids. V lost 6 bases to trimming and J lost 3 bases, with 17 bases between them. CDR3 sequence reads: CASRRVLGGHTEAFF. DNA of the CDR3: TGTGCCAGCAGGAGGGTTCTCGGGGGACACACTGAAGCTTTCTTT. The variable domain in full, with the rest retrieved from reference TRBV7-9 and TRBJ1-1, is DTGVSQNPRHKITKRGQNVTFRCDPISEHNRLYWYRQTLGQGPEFLTYFQNEAQLEKSRLLSDRFSAERPKGSFSTLEIQRTEQGDSAMYLCASRRVLGGHTEAFFGQGTRLTVV.